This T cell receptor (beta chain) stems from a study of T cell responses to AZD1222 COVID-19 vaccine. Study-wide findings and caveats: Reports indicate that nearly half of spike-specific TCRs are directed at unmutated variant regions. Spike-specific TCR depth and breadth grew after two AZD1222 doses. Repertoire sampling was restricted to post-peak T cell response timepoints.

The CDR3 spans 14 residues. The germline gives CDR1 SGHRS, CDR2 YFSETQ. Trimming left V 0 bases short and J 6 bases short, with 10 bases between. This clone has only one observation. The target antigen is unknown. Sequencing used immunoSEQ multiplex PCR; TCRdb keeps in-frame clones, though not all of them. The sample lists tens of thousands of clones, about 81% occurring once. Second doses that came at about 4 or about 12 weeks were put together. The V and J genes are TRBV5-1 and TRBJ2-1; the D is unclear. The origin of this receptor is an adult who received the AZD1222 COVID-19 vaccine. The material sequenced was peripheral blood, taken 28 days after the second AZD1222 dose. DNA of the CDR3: TGCGCCAGCAGCTTGGAACAGACCGCCAATGAGCAGTTCTTC. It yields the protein CASSLEQTANEQFF.